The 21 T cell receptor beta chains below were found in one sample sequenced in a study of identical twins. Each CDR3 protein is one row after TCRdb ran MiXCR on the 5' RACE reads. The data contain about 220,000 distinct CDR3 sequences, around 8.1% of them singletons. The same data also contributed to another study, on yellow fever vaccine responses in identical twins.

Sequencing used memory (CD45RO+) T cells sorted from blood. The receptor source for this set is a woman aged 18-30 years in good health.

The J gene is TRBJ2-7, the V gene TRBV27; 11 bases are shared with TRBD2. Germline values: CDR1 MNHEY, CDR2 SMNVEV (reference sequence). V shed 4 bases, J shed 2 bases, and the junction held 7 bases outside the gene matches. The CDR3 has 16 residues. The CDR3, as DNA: TGTGCCAGCAGTTCCCTTGTAGCGGGGGGGCCCTACGAGCAGTACTTC. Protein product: CASSSLVAGGPYEQYF.

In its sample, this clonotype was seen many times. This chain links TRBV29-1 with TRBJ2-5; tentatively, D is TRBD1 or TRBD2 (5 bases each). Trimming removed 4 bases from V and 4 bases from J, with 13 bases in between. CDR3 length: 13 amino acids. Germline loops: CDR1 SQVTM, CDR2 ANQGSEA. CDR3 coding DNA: TGCAGCGTTGCCGGTCCCGGGGCAGAGACCCAGTACTTC. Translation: CSVAGPGAETQYF. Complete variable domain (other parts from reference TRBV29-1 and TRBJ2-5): SAVISQKPSRDICQRGTSLTIQCQVDSQVTMMFWYRQQPGQSLTLIATANQGSEATYESGFVIDKFPISRPNLTFSTLTVSNMSPEDSSIYLCSVAGPGAETQYFGPGTRLLVL.

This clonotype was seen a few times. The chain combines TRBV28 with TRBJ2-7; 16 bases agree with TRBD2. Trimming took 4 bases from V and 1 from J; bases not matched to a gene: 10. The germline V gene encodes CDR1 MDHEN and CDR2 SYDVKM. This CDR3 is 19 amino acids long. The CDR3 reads CASSSPLGLAGGMSYEQYF. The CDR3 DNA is TGTGCCAGCAGTTCTCCCCTGGGACTAGCGGGGGGGATGTCCTACGAGCAGTACTTC.

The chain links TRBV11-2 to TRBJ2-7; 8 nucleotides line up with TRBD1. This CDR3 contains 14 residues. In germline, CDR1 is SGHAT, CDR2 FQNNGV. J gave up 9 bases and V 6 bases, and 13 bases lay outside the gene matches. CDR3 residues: CASRSLRQGYGQYF. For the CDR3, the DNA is TGTGCCAGCAGGTCCCTCAGACAGGGGTATGGGCAGTACTTC.

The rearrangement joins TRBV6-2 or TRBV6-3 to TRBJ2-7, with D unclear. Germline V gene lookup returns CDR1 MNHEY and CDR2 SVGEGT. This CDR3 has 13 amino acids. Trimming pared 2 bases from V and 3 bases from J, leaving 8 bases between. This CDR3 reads CASSYELVYEQYF. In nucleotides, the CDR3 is TGTGCCAGCAGTTACGAATTAGTCTACGAGCAGTACTTC.

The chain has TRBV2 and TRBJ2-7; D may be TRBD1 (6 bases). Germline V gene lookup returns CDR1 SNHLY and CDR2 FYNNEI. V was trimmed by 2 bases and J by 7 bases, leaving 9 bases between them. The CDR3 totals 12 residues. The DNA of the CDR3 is TGTGCCAGCAGTGAATCAGGGGATGAGCAGTACTTC. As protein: CASSESGDEQYF.

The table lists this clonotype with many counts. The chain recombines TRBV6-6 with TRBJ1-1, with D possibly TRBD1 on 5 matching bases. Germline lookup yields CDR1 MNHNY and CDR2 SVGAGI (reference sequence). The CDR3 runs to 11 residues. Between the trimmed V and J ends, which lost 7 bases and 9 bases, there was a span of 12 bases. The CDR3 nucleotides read TGTGCCAGCACTCACGGGGGGAAAGCTTTCTTT. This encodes CASTHGGKAFF.

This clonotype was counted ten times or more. CDR3 sequence (DNA): TGTGCCAGCTCACCCGGTGAGGAAGATACGCAGTATTTT. Its protein is CASSPGEEDTQYF. This chain uses TRBV18 with TRBJ2-3; D unresolved. V was clipped by 3 bases and J by 5 bases, with 9 bases between them. Germline CDR1 KGHSH, CDR2 LQKENI. This CDR3 has 13 amino acids.

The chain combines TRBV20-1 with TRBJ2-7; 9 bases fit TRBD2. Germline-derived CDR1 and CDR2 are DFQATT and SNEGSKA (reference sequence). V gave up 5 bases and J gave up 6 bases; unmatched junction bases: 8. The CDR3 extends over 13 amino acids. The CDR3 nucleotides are TGCAGTGCTGGGACTAGCTTGCAGGGCGAGCAGTACTTC. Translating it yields CSAGTSLQGEQYF.

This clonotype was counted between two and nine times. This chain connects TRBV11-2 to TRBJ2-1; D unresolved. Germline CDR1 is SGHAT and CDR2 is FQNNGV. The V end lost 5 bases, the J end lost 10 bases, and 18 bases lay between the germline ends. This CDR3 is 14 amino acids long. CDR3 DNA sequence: TGTGCCAGCAGCCCCGACCCGCGATTCTCCGAGCAGTTCTTC. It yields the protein CASSPDPRFSEQFF. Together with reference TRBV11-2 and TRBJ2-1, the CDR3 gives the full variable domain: EAGVAQSPRYKIIEKRQSVAFWCNPISGHATLYWYQQILGQGPKLLIQFQNNGVVDDSQLPKDRFSAERLKGVDSTLKIQPAKLEDSAVYLCASSPDPRFSEQFFGPGTRLTVL.

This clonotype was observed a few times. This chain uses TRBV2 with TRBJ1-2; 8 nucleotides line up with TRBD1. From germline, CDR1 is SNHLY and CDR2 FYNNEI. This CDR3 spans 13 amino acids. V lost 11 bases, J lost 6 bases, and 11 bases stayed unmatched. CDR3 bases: TGTGCCTCCAAGGGGCAGGGGGCTAATGGCTACACCTTC. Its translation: CASKGQGANGYTF.

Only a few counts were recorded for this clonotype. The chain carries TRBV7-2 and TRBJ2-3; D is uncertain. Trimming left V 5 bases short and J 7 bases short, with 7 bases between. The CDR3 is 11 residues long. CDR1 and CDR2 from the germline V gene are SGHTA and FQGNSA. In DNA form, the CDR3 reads TGTGCCAGCAGCCCCTCAAATACGCAGTATTTT. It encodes CASSPSNTQYF.

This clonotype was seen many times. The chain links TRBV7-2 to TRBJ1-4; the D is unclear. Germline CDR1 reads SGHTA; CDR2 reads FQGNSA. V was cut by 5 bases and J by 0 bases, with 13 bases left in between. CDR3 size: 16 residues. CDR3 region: CASSPLRVATNEKLFF. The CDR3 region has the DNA TGTGCCAGCAGCCCCCTTAGGGTTGCAACTAATGAAAAACTGTTTTTT.

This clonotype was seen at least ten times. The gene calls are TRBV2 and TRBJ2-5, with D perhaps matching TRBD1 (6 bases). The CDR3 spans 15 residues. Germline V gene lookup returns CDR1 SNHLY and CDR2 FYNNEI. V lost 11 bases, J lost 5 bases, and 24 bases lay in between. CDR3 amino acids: CAGSRSTGKRETQYF. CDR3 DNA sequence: TGTGCCGGGAGTAGATCCACAGGGAAAAGGGAGACCCAGTACTTC.

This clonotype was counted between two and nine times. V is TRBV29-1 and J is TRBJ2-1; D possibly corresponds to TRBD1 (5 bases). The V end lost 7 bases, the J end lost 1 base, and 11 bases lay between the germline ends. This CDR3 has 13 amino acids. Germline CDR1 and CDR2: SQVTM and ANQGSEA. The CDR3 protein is CSARGQSYNEQFF. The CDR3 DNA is TGCAGCGCTAGAGGACAATCCTACAATGAGCAGTTCTTC.

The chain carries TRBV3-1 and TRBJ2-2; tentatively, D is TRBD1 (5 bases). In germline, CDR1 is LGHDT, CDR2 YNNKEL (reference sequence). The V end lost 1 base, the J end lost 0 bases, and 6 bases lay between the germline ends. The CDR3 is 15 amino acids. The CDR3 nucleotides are TGTGCCAGCAGCCAAGCAGGGCCGAACACCGGGGAGCTGTTTTTT. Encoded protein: CASSQAGPNTGELFF.

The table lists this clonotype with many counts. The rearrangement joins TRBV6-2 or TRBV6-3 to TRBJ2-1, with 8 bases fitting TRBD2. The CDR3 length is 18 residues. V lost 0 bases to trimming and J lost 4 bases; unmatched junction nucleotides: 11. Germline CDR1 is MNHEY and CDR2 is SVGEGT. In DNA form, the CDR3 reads TGTGCCAGCAGTTACTCGATAGGAGCGGGAGCCCAATACAATGAGCAGTTCTTC. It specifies CASSYSIGAGAQYNEQFF.

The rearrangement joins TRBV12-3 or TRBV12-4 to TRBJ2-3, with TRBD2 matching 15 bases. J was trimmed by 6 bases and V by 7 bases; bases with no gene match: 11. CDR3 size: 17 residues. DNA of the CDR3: TGTGCCAGCACCGCCGGGACTAGCGGGGGGCCTTGGGATACGCAGTATTTT. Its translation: CASTAGTSGGPWDTQYF.

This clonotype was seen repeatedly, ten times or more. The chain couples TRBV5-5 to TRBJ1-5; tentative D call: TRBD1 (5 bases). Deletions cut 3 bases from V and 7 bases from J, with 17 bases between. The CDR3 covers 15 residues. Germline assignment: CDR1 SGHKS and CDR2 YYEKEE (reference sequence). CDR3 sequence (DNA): TGTGCCAGCAGCTCTATTGGTGGGGGGAGCCAGCCCCAGCATTTT. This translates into CASSSIGGGSQPQHF.

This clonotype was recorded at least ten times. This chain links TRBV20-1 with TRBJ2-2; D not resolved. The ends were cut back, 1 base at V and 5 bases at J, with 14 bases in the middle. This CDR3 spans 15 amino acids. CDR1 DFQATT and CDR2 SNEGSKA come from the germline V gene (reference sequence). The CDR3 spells CSARVGFGETGELFF. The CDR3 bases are TGCAGTGCTAGAGTTGGTTTTGGGGAAACCGGGGAGCTGTTTTTT.

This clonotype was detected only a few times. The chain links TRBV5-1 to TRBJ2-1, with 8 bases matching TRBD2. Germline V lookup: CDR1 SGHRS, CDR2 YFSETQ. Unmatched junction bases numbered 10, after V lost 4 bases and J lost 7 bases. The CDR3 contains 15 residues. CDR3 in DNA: TGCGCCAGCAGCCCCGGGCTAGCGGGTACTAATGAGCAGTTCTTC. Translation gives CASSPGLAGTNEQFF.